The text below deals with one T cell receptor beta chain. No cognate antigen has been identified for it. The record has no base qualities; no much larger clone is one base away. The sample is drawn from a study of cytomegalovirus exposure and HLA in healthy donors (dated by TCRdb to the late 2010s). Looking at the study overall: According to a later analysis, the 120 or so validation repertoires were produced on the same platform as the 666 repertoires of the first cohort. The study combined high-throughput TCR immunosequencing, statistical association of individual TCRs with disease status, and machine learning to predict cytomegalovirus infection status. The study aimed to test whether signatures of past pathogen exposure could be identified by cataloging public T cell receptors. A separate validation cohort of about 110 different subjects was used in addition to the roughly 700-subject first cohort. Overall study results and their limits: In both the original and validation cohorts, the classifier was reported to diagnose cytomegalovirus status with high specificity and sensitivity. It was suggested by the authors that the approach could potentially be generalized to other disease states and immunological phenotypes. The validation cohort had no HLA typing available for a later analysis, so co-occurrence within that cohort was assessed over all 120 or so repertoires. In vitro tests confirmed that a few of the cytomegalovirus-associated TCR beta chains recognize cytomegalovirus antigens. Most TCR sequences were observed very rarely across donors, whereas some public TCRs were present in many individuals. In the study, 164 TCR beta chains were listed as associated with cytomegalovirus. In a later analysis, TCRs clustered in the first cohort were found to also tend to co-occur in the roughly 130 validation repertoires, with 85% to 95% of cluster scores above 0.

Library creation used the immunoSEQ multiplex PCR assay. For the original study's pipeline: A statistical classification framework was built to diagnose cytomegalovirus status from the catalog of TCR beta chain sequences. This is the immuneACCESS table as TCRdb keeps it, with only in-frame sequences that have V and J called. A part of the clones is gone; compared with another copy, unresolved V genes explain less than half, and the rest is unexplained. The V and J calls and clone size are taken from that table; D and trimming were inferred from the DNA. The sample profile shows under 250,000 clones; roughly 84% of them were found once. More than 1.5% of the sample is in the top ten clones. The germline ends are 19 bases apart after V is trimmed by 6 bases and J by 5 bases. The CDR3 starts with the cysteine, ends with the phenylalanine, and has 15 residues. Only the CDR3 part of the read is kept: 45 bases, read in frame from the first base. The germline V gene specifies WSHSY as CDR1 and SAAADI as CDR2.

The donors were included in the validation cohort of over a hundred subjects, a group kept apart from the roughly 730-subject first cohort. The sequence joins TRBV10-2 to TRBJ1-1, with no confidently assigned D gene. The clonotype comes from a young woman in good health and CMV-seropositive. Material: PBMCs. At the DNA level, the sequence is TGCGCCAGCAGGGGAAATTTTCAATCGGGAACTGAAGCTTTCTTT. Its amino acids are CASRGNFQSGTEAFF.